A single sample is the source of the 23 T cell receptor beta chains below, sequenced in a study of T cell changes during pregnancy in multiple sclerosis. Here immunoSEQ multiplex PCR was the method, and the copy in TCRdb shows in-frame clones only, minus some. The sample carries tens of thousands of clones, roughly 91% recorded once. The input for sequencing was peripheral blood, taken in the third trimester of pregnancy. The receptors shown here come from a female donor in good health, enrolled as a control in a pregnancy study.

The genes are TRBV30 and TRBJ2-2; D may be TRBD1 (5 bases). The CDR3 runs 14 residues. CDR1 and CDR2 (germline): GTSNPN, SVGIG (reference sequence). Trimming left V 0 bases short and J 7 bases short, with 12 bases between. This CDR3 reads CAWSVPVQGGELFF. CDR3 nucleotides: TGTGCCTGGAGTGTCCCTGTCCAGGGCGGGGAGCTGTTTTTT.

This chain uses TRBV6-5 with TRBJ1-1; TRBD1 matches at 7 bases. V lost 2 bases, J lost 6 bases, and 0 bases stayed unmatched. CDR1 MNHEY and CDR2 SVGAGI come from the germline V gene. The CDR3 consists of 12 residues. CDR3 DNA: TGTGCCAGCAGTTACACAGGGGCTGAAGCTTTCTTT. This sequence encodes CASSYTGAEAFF.

The rearrangement joins TRBV2 to TRBJ2-3; no firm D call. The CDR3 contains 15 residues. V was cut by 1 base and J by 0 bases, with 8 bases left in between. Germline V CDR1 and CDR2: SNHLY, FYNNEI. The CDR3 region has the DNA TGTGCCAGCAGTGAAGGCTGGCCGAGCACAGATACGCAGTATTTT. Encoded protein: CASSEGWPSTDTQYF.

The J gene is TRBJ1-4, the V gene TRBV19; D is ambiguous. Germline CDR1 LNHDA, CDR2 SQIVND (reference sequence). The V end lost 11 bases, the J end lost 8 bases, and 9 bases lay between the germline ends. The CDR3 length is 10 residues. The CDR3 DNA reads TGTGCCTCAGGTGCGGAAAAACTGTTTTTT. Translated: CASGAEKLFF. The full variable domain, its missing parts supplied by reference TRBV19 and TRBJ1-4, is DGGITQSPKYLFRKEGQNVTLSCEQNLNHDAMYWYRQDPGQGLRLIYYSQIVNDFQKGDIAEGYSVSREKKESFPLTVTSAQKNPTAFYLCASGAEKLFFGSGTQLSVL.

The chain joins TRBV30 to TRBJ2-1; 13 positions agree with TRBD2. This CDR3 is built from 16 residues. From germline, CDR1 is GTSNPN and CDR2 SVGIG (reference sequence). V was pared by 1 base and J by 3 bases, with 3 bases of the junction left unmatched. The CDR3 region is CAWSGTSGGLYNEQFF. The CDR3 DNA reads TGTGCCTGGAGTGGGACTAGCGGGGGCCTCTACAATGAGCAGTTCTTC.

The chain uses TRBV7-2 and TRBJ2-1; TRBD1 is a possible D gene (5 bases). The V gene's germline CDR1 is SGHTA and CDR2 FQGNSA. Trimming shortened V by 5 bases and J by 9 bases, and 20 bases separated the two germline ends. CDR3 size: 15 residues. The CDR3 DNA reads TGTGCCAGCAGCCGAAGGACAAACGCCTGGAGTGAGCAGTTCTTC. Translation: CASSRRTNAWSEQFF.

This clone appeared a single time. This rearrangement joins TRBV7-9 to TRBJ1-3, with 7 bases that match TRBD1. The V and J ends lost 5 bases and 0 bases, in that order; junction bases with no gene match: 7. Germline CDR1 SEHNR, CDR2 FQNEAQ (reference sequence). CDR3 size: 16 residues. The chain's CDR3 is CASSLRGGNSGNTIYF. The CDR3 nucleotides read TGTGCCAGCAGCCTGAGAGGGGGCAACTCTGGAAACACCATATATTTT.

On this clone itself: Germline and junction disagree at one end, which may indicate a read error. This chain links TRBV7-7 with TRBJ2-2, with TRBD1 matching over 7 bases. Germline-derived CDR1 and CDR2 are SSHAT and FNYEAQ (reference sequence). CDR3 length equals 15 residues. In nucleotides, the CDR3 is TGTGCTAGCAGCCCGGGGACAGTAAACACCGGGGAGCTGTTTTTT. Translated, it gives CASSPGTVNTGELFF.

V usage is TRBV7-2 and J usage is TRBJ2-5; 7 bases align to TRBD1. The CDR3 has 15 residues. Unmatched junction bases numbered 8, after V lost 3 bases and J lost 4 bases. From germline, CDR1 is SGHTA and CDR2 FQGNSA. The CDR3 sequence is CASSLEGGFGETQYF. The CDR3 coding sequence is TGTGCCAGCAGCTTGGAAGGGGGCTTCGGAGAGACCCAGTACTTC.

The chain carries TRBV5-1 and TRBJ2-7; D ambiguous. The CDR3 is 14 residues long. From germline, CDR1 is SGHRS and CDR2 YFSETQ. Trimming shortened V by 2 bases and J by 1 base, and 10 bases separated the two germline ends. CDR3 loop: CASSFGRLSYEQYF. In DNA form, the CDR3 reads TGCGCCAGCAGCTTCGGCAGACTTTCCTACGAGCAGTACTTC.

J is TRBJ2-4 and V is TRBV30; unclear D gene. Trimming shortened V by 5 bases and J by 0 bases, and 11 bases separated the two germline ends. This CDR3 has 14 residues. The germline gives CDR1 GTSNPN, CDR2 SVGIG (reference sequence). The CDR3 sequence is CAWQSKVAKNIQYF. In DNA form, the CDR3 reads TGTGCCTGGCAGTCGAAAGTAGCCAAAAACATTCAGTACTTC. Complete variable domain (other parts from reference TRBV30 and TRBJ2-4): SQTIHQWPATLVQPVGSPLSLECTVEGTSNPNLYWYRQAAGRGLQLLFYSVGIGQISSEVPQNLSASRPQDRQFILSSKKLLLSDSGFYLCAWQSKVAKNIQYFGAGTRLSVL.

The chain carries TRBV29-1 and TRBJ2-3; TRBD2 aligns across 8 bases. After removal of 2 bases from V and 4 bases from J, the junction contained 14 bases not matched to a gene. Germline CDR1 reads SQVTM; CDR2 reads ANQGSEA. The CDR3 has 17 amino acids. CDR3 protein: CSVEWVGREVPPDTQYF. DNA for the CDR3: TGCAGCGTTGAATGGGTTGGGCGGGAGGTTCCCCCAGATACGCAGTATTTT.

The chain employs TRBV16 and TRBJ2-4; TRBD1 matches at 7 bases. The CDR3 spans 14 residues. Losses at the gene ends were 6 bases for V and 8 bases for J; bases not matched to a gene: 10. CDR1 and CDR2 (germline): KGHSY, FQNENV. CDR3 amino acids: CASSRGTARDIQYF. CDR3 DNA: TGTGCCAGCAGTCGTGGGACAGCTAGGGACATTCAGTACTTC.

The rearrangement uses TRBV27 and TRBJ1-4; 7 nucleotides match TRBD1. CDR1 and CDR2 from the germline V gene are MNHEY and SMNVEV (reference sequence). This CDR3 is 15 amino acids long. J gave up 9 bases and V 6 bases, and 13 bases lay outside the gene matches. The CDR3 protein is CASRRVGTELKKLFF. CDR3 sequence (DNA): TGTGCCAGCAGGCGAGTGGGGACAGAATTGAAAAAACTGTTTTTT.

This clone was seen just once. The rearrangement joins TRBV28 to TRBJ2-5; 9 positions match TRBD1. Germline V gene data show CDR1 as MDHEN and CDR2 as SYDVKM. The CDR3 sequence is 15 residues long. Germline trimming cut 2 bases from V and 4 bases from J; bases unmatched to any gene: 5. CDR3 residues: CASSLGPDRGETQYF. For the CDR3, the DNA is TGTGCCAGCAGTTTAGGCCCGGACAGGGGAGAGACCCAGTACTTC.

This clone has more than one count but fewer than ten. The chain has TRBV15 and TRBJ2-7; D gene uncertain. V was shortened by 1 base and J by 6 bases, with 13 bases between the two germline ends. The length of the CDR3 is 14 residues. Germline V gives CDR1 LNHNV, CDR2 YYDKDF (reference sequence). The CDR3 bases are TGTGCCACCAGCAGAGGTATCACCTTGAGCGAGCAGTACTTC. Residues: CATSRGITLSEQYF.

The CDR3 DNA reads TGCGCCAGACGGACAGGGGAGGTTTTCTACGAGCAGTACTTC. Amino acid sequence: CARRTGEVFYEQYF. This rearrangement joins TRBV23-1 to TRBJ2-7, with TRBD1 matching 9 bases. TRBV23-1 is an ORF; its function is uncertain. The V gene end was trimmed by 9 bases and the J gene end by 3 bases; junction bases not matched to a gene: 9. The CDR3 spans 14 residues.

This CDR3 reads CASSPDRVSNQPQHF. The CDR3 region has the DNA TGTGCCAGCTCCCCGGACAGGGTGAGCAATCAGCCCCAGCATTTT. J is TRBJ1-5 and V is TRBV18, with 8 bases that match TRBD1. V trimming: 6 bases; J trimming: 1 base; junction bases outside the gene matches: 5. Germline V gene sequence: CDR1 KGHSH, CDR2 LQKENI. CDR3 length: 15 residues.

The V and J genes are TRBV30 and TRBJ2-5, with a tentative D call TRBD2 (6 bases). V lost 2 bases, J lost 7 bases, and 23 bases lay in between. Per germline, CDR1 GTSNPN and CDR2 SVGIG (reference sequence). CDR3 length: 16 amino acids. The CDR3 nucleotides are TGTGCCTGGAGTCATTCCGGGACTCCGCCGTTGTCGACCCAGTACTTC. It is translated as CAWSHSGTPPLSTQYF. The full variable domain, completed using reference TRBV30 and TRBJ2-5, is SQTIHQWPATLVQPVGSPLSLECTVEGTSNPNLYWYRQAAGRGLQLLFYSVGIGQISSEVPQNLSASRPQDRQFILSSKKLLLSDSGFYLCAWSHSGTPPLSTQYFGPGTRLLVL.

The chain links TRBV11-3 to TRBJ2-7, with TRBD2 matching 7 bases. Germline V CDR1 and CDR2: SGHNT, YENEEA. The CDR3 consists of 13 residues. V lost 5 bases to trimming and J lost 4 bases; unmatched junction nucleotides: 5. CDR3 sequence (DNA): TGTGCCAGCAGCCCTACGGGGGGATACGAGCAGTACTTC. This sequence encodes CASSPTGGYEQYF.

This clone appeared a single time. The gene calls are TRBV7-2 and TRBJ2-1; a weak D match, TRBD2 (6 bases). This CDR3 has 16 residues. V was pared by 0 bases and J by 2 bases, with 11 bases between. The germline CDR1 and CDR2 sequences are SGHTA and FQGNSA. CDR3 loop: CASSLAGSGPYNEQFF. The CDR3, as DNA: TGTGCCAGCAGCTTAGCCGGTAGCGGCCCCTACAATGAGCAGTTCTTC.

This chain's CDR3 is CASSLKGVAGEAFF. For the CDR3, the DNA is TGTGCCAGCAGCTTAAAAGGGGTGGCAGGGGAAGCTTTCTTT. The V gene is TRBV7-6, the J gene TRBJ1-1; D is perhaps TRBD1 (5 bases). CDR3 length: 14 residues. Germline CDR1 reads SGHVS; CDR2 reads FNYEAQ. V shed 2 bases and J shed 8 bases, with 15 bases lying between them.

In this sample, this clone turned up once. The chain joins TRBV2 to TRBJ2-7; 8 nucleotides line up with TRBD1. Germline V gives CDR1 SNHLY, CDR2 FYNNEI. Germline trimming cut 3 bases from V and 3 bases from J; bases unmatched to any gene: 4. The length of the CDR3 is 14 residues. CDR3 region: CASSDGTGYYEQYF. The CDR3 bases are TGTGCCAGCAGTGATGGGACAGGATACTACGAGCAGTACTTC.